The source of this T cell receptor (beta chain) is a study of T-cell memory formation after mild COVID-19. Study outcomes and limitations: Shrinking CD4+ clones resided mostly in CM and EM, and CD8+ ones in EMRA. Several responding clones turned up in pre-infection memory, indicating that cross-reactive memory may have taken part.

Germline CDR1 reads MGHRA; CDR2 reads YSYEKL. The CDR3 runs to 12 residues. Trimming pared 1 base from V and 8 bases from J, leaving 6 bases between. This clonotype was detected only a few times. Its target is not known. Constant-segment primers were used for 5'RACE, and the resulting TCR alpha and TCR beta cDNA libraries carried sample barcodes and UMIs. One entry per CDR3 protein results from TCRdb running MiXCR on the 5' RACE reads. The sample records under 700,000 distinct CDR3 sequences, roughly 21% being singletons. The source of this sequence is an adult woman who had mild COVID-19 (a few samples of this study predate the infection). Cell type and time point are not known. Sequenced material: PBMCs or a T cell subset sorted from them (not recorded which). The chain has TRBV4-1 and TRBJ2-1; no reliable D call. CDR3: CASSQGWDEQFF. CDR3 DNA sequence: TGCGCCAGCAGCCAAGGGTGGGATGAGCAGTTCTTC.